The 15 T cell receptor beta chains below all came from one sample that was sequenced in a study of blood T cells in healthy people across ages. It was with a sample-barcoded 5' primer and a J-beta primer mix that a second PCR of about 6 to 12 cycles was run. TCRdb re-derived calls from the 5' RACE reads in MiXCR, one entry per CDR3 protein. The data show more than 600,000 distinct CDR3 sequences, approximately 25% seen once. This sample also belongs to another study, concerning T cells of mothers and their children.

Specimen: blood. The receptor source for this set is a boy aged 10-17 years in good health.

In this sample, this clonotype turned up a few times. One end of the junction is discordant with germline, which a read error may explain. This chain joins TRBV7-3 and TRBJ2-1; 12 positions match TRBD2. This CDR3 spans 15 amino acids. Germline V gives CDR1 SGHTA, CDR2 FQGTGA. CDR3 region: CASSPSGGAVETRYF. CDR3 coding DNA: TGTGCCAGCAGCCCTAGCGGGGGGGCAGTAGAGACCCGGTACTTC.

This chain links TRBV7-9 with TRBJ2-5; 9 bases are a match to TRBD2. CDR1 is SEHNR, CDR2 FQNEAQ, per germline (reference sequence). This CDR3 has 18 amino acids. V was pared by 5 bases and J by 2 bases, with 15 bases of the junction left unmatched. CDR3 loop: CASSLLSGSGRIQETQYF. The DNA for the CDR3 is TGTGCCAGCAGCCTCCTCAGTGGGAGCGGGAGGATTCAAGAGACCCAGTACTTC.

The chain has TRBV12-3 or TRBV12-4 and TRBJ2-5; D may be TRBD2 (7 bases). CDR3 length: 16 residues. V was shortened by 6 bases and J by 2 bases, with 19 bases between the two germline ends. Here the CDR3 reads CASSDGGGGVQETQYF. The CDR3 DNA is TGTGCCAGCAGCGATGGGGGCGGGGGAGTTCAAGAGACCCAGTACTTC.

This clonotype was recorded many times. The rearrangement uses TRBV29-1 and TRBJ2-6; D remains unclear. The CDR3 extends over 12 amino acids. From germline, CDR1 is SQVTM and CDR2 ANQGSEA. V lost 6 bases and J 4 bases, leaving 7 bases between the germline ends. CDR3 nucleotide sequence: TGCAGCGTCCGTTCCGGGGCCAACGTCCTGACTTTC. This encodes CSVRSGANVLTF.

A few counts support this clonotype. This chain connects TRBV4-3 to TRBJ2-1, with D possibly matching TRBD2 (5 bases). The CDR3 runs to 13 residues. V lost 2 bases, J lost 9 bases, and 11 bases lay in between. Looked up from germline, CDR1 is LGHNA and CDR2 is YSLEER. The CDR3 DNA reads as TGCGCCAGCAGCCAATTCCAAGGGAGTGAGCAGTTCTTC. Translation gives CASSQFQGSEQFF.

V is TRBV27 and J is TRBJ2-5; TRBD2 matches at 12 bases. The CDR3 sequence is 16 residues long. V was clipped by 3 bases and J by 5 bases; unmatched bases: 7. Looked up from germline, CDR1 is MNHEY and CDR2 is SMNVEV (reference sequence). In nucleotides, the CDR3 is TGTGCCAGCAGTTTGTCTAGCGGGGGGGCCGGGGAGACCCAGTACTTC. Its protein is CASSLSSGGAGETQYF.

This clonotype turned up a few times. The chain carries TRBV15 and TRBJ1-2, with a possible D match to TRBD1 (5 bases). There are 13 residues in the CDR3. Per germline, CDR1 LNHNV and CDR2 YYDKDF (reference sequence). With 6 bases removed from V and 4 bases from J, the gap between germline ends came to 12 bases. The CDR3 reads CATRQDSSYGYTF. Written as DNA, the CDR3 is TGTGCCACCAGACAGGATTCGAGCTATGGCTACACCTTC.

This clonotype was seen more than once but under ten times. This chain links TRBV12-3 or TRBV12-4 with TRBJ2-5, with TRBD2 matching 10 bases. The CDR3 spans 17 residues. V trimming: 5 bases; J trimming: 2 bases; junction bases outside the gene matches: 11. The CDR3 DNA follows: TGTGCCAGCAGTCTCCCCCAGCTAGCGGGGGAACAAGAGACCCAGTACTTC. Translated, it gives CASSLPQLAGEQETQYF.

In this sample, this clonotype turned up a few times. The chain links TRBV29-1 to TRBJ2-5; 7 positions agree with TRBD2. Germline values: CDR1 SQVTM, CDR2 ANQGSEA. CDR3 length: 14 amino acids. Losses at the gene ends were 5 bases for V and 5 bases for J; bases not matched to a gene: 11. CDR3 nucleotides: TGCAGCGTTCGTGGGAGGGTAGTAAGGGAGACCCAGTACTTC. It specifies CSVRGRVVRETQYF.

This clonotype came up a few times. The V and J genes are TRBV6-5 and TRBJ2-5; D possibly matches TRBD1 or TRBD2 (5 bases each). Trimming removed 6 bases at V and 7 bases at J, with 21 bases between. The CDR3 length is 15 residues. CDR1 is MNHEY and CDR2 is SVGAGI in the germline V gene. The CDR3 is CASRQQEQEGRTQYF. The CDR3 nucleotides are TGTGCCAGCAGGCAACAGGAGCAAGAGGGTCGGACCCAGTACTTC.

V gene TRBV29-1 combines with J gene TRBJ2-7, with TRBD1 matching 7 bases. Looked up from germline, CDR1 is SQVTM and CDR2 is ANQGSEA. The length of the CDR3 is 13 residues. The V gene end was trimmed by 4 bases and the J gene end by 2 bases; junction bases not matched to a gene: 5. This CDR3 reads CSVGGQATYEQYF. For the CDR3, the DNA is TGCAGCGTTGGTGGACAGGCCACCTACGAGCAGTACTTC.

The chain uses TRBV7-9 and TRBJ2-5; no clear D. Germline values: CDR1 SEHNR, CDR2 FQNEAQ (reference sequence). CDR3 length equals 15 residues. Between the trimmed V and J ends, which lost 5 bases and 2 bases, there was a span of 15 bases. The CDR3 region is CASSPQIIVQETQYF. The CDR3 DNA reads as TGTGCCAGCAGCCCCCAGATAATAGTACAAGAGACCCAGTACTTC.

The genes are TRBV6-1 and TRBJ2-7; D gene ambiguous. Trimming left V 6 bases short and J 1 base short, with 16 bases between. Germline V gives CDR1 MNHNS, CDR2 SASEGT. The CDR3 has 15 amino acids. The CDR3 DNA reads TGTGCCAGCAGATTCATGATATCCACATCCTACGAGCAGTACTTC. Translated, it gives CASRFMISTSYEQYF.

The chain has TRBV4-1 and TRBJ2-5, with D perhaps TRBD1 or TRBD2 (6 bases each). Trimming removed 7 bases at V and 1 base at J, with 16 bases between. Germline CDR1 and CDR2: MGHRA and YSYEKL. The CDR3 extends over 15 amino acids. CDR3 DNA: TGCGCCAGCACGGAAGTTACGGGGGCCCAAGAGACCCAGTACTTC. Translation gives CASTEVTGAQETQYF.

This clonotype was observed a handful of times. The chain uses TRBV27 and TRBJ2-5; the match to TRBD1 covers 7 bases. The J call is uncertain, as TRBJ2-7 better fits the DNA end. From germline, CDR1 is MNHEY and CDR2 SMNVEV (reference sequence). The length of the CDR3 is 15 residues. The CDR3 sequence is CASSSPGQSSYEQYF. In DNA form, the CDR3 reads TGTGCCAGCAGTTCACCGGGACAGAGCTCCTACGAGCAGTACTTC.